The source of this TCR beta chain is a study of blood T cell repertoires in COVID-19. Clones were sequenced by immunoSEQ multiplex PCR, and TCRdb holds only the in-frame ones, with some missing. The sample lists around 59,000 clones, 65% to 80% occurring once. The germline V gene has CDR1 SGHVS and CDR2 FNYEAQ. V shed 2 bases, J shed 5 bases, and the junction held 11 bases outside the gene matches. The CDR3 is 17 amino acids. The rearrangement uses TRBV7-6 and TRBJ2-1; 8 nucleotides agree with TRBD2. The sample comprised peripheral blood. The source is a human donor in a cohort sampled during active COVID-19. The CDR3 spells CASSLIGGRNTHNEQFF. As DNA, the CDR3 is TGTGCCAGCAGCTTAATCGGCGGGAGGAATACCCACAATGAGCAGTTCTTC.